The next 28 T cell receptor beta chains were all read from a single sample in a study of blood T cell repertoires in COVID-19. Produced via immunoSEQ multiplex PCR; TCRdb's table is partial and in-frame only. The sample has hundreds of thousands of clones, more than 70% seen once. Sequenced sample: peripheral blood. These receptors were obtained from a man older than 75 with acute or convalescent COVID-19.

The V and J genes are TRBV7-7 and TRBJ2-3; maybe TRBD2 (6 bases). With 5 bases removed from V and 5 bases from J, the gap between germline ends came to 11 bases. Per germline, CDR1 SSHAT and CDR2 FNYEAQ (reference sequence). The CDR3 is 13 residues long. The CDR3 sequence: CASSLDYLDTQYF. CDR3 coding DNA: TGTGCCAGCAGCCTGGACTATCTAGATACGCAGTATTTT.

V is TRBV5-1 and J is TRBJ1-1; weak D call: TRBD1 (5 bases). V gave up 5 bases and J gave up 0 bases, with 11 bases separating them. The CDR3 is made up of 14 amino acids. CDR1 and CDR2 (germline): SGHRS, YFSETQ. The CDR3 coding sequence is TGCGCCAGCAGTCAGGGCAGCTTGAACACTGAAGCTTTCTTT. It translates to CASSQGSLNTEAFF.

The chain uses TRBV5-1 and TRBJ2-7; D is possibly TRBD2 (7 bases). V dropped 0 bases and J dropped 3 bases, with 10 bases sitting between them. The CDR3 covers 14 residues. Germline V lookup: CDR1 SGHRS, CDR2 YFSETQ. This CDR3 reads CASSLAGGHYEQYF. CDR3 sequence (DNA): TGCGCCAGCAGCTTGGCCGGGGGGCACTACGAGCAGTACTTC.

J is TRBJ2-7 and V is TRBV29-1; tentative D call: TRBD1 (6 bases). Germline V gene sequence: CDR1 SQVTM, CDR2 ANQGSEA. The CDR3 is 11 residues long. V dropped 4 bases and J dropped 4 bases, with 8 bases sitting between them. The CDR3 nucleotides read TGCAGCGTTGTAGGGGGATACGAGCAGTACTTC. This translates into CSVVGGYEQYF.

The genes are TRBV5-1 and TRBJ1-1, with D perhaps TRBD1 (6 bases). Trimming cost V 0 bases and J 4 bases, with 13 bases left between them. Looked up from germline, CDR1 is SGHRS and CDR2 is YFSETQ. This CDR3 spans 15 amino acids. CDR3 residues: CASSLETGSITEAFF. DNA of the CDR3: TGCGCCAGCAGCTTGGAAACAGGGTCGATCACTGAAGCTTTCTTT.

The CDR3 DNA is TGTGCCAGCAGCGACCGACAGGGATCTGAAGCTTTCTTT. Protein: CASSDRQGSEAFF. The V gene is TRBV9, the J gene TRBJ1-1, with 7 bases lining up with TRBD1. The CDR3 spans 13 residues. J gave up 6 bases and V 3 bases, and 5 bases lay outside the gene matches. Per germline, CDR1 SGDLS and CDR2 YYNGEE.

This clone has only one observation. The chain combines TRBV5-4 with TRBJ2-3, with no clear D. CDR3 length: 13 amino acids. Between the trimmed V and J ends, which lost 0 bases and 1 base, there was a span of 3 bases. The germline V gene encodes CDR1 SGHNT and CDR2 YYREEE (reference sequence). The CDR3 region has the DNA TGTGCCAGCAGCTTGGGAGGCACAGATACGCAGTATTTT. Its translation is CASSLGGTDTQYF.

This rearrangement joins TRBV11-3 to TRBJ2-7; the D is unclear. This CDR3 contains 12 residues. The germline V and J ends were trimmed by 4 bases and 4 bases, with 8 bases remaining between them. Germline V CDR1 and CDR2: SGHNT, YENEEA. The CDR3 region has the DNA TGTGCCAGCAGCTCCGACGGGTACGAGCAGTACTTC. It specifies CASSSDGYEQYF.

The rearrangement uses TRBV28 and TRBJ2-6, with D maybe TRBD1 (5 bases). V dropped 6 bases and J dropped 0 bases, with 9 bases sitting between them. In germline, CDR1 is MDHEN, CDR2 SYDVKM. The CDR3 loop spans 15 amino acids. The CDR3 nucleotides are TGTGCCAGCAGCGGACATGCCTCTGGGGCCAACGTCCTGACTTTC. It is translated as CASSGHASGANVLTF. Full variable domain (outside the CDR3, taken from reference TRBV28 and TRBJ2-6): DVKVTQSSRYLVKRTGEKVFLECVQDMDHENMFWYRQDPGLGLRLIYFSYDVKMKEKGDIPEGYSVSREKKERFSLILESASTNQTSMYLCASSGHASGANVLTFGAGSRLTVL.

In this sample, this clone turned up a few times. The chain is built from TRBV6-6 and TRBJ2-7; 12 nucleotides align to TRBD2. The ends lost 6 bases at V and 4 bases at J; junction bases unmatched: 4. The CDR3 extends over 14 amino acids. Germline V lookup: CDR1 MNHNY, CDR2 SVGAGI (reference sequence). The DNA for the CDR3 is TGTGCCAGCAGCCGGACTAGCGGGAAGTACGAGCAGTACTTC. It codes for CASSRTSGKYEQYF.

This sequence joins TRBV30 and TRBJ2-7; TRBD2 might be the D (6 bases). V lost 8 bases and J 3 bases, leaving 23 bases between the germline ends. CDR1 GTSNPN and CDR2 SVGIG come from the germline V gene (reference sequence). This CDR3 is built from 15 residues. CDR3 sequence (DNA): TGTGCCACCGGGGGTGGATCGGGCCCGGTCTACGAGCAGTACTTC. It yields the protein CATGGGSGPVYEQYF.

The V and J genes are TRBV5-1 and TRBJ1-2; the D is unclear. The length of the CDR3 is 14 residues. The V and J ends lost 2 bases and 10 bases respectively, with 18 bases between them. Germline V gene data show CDR1 as SGHRS and CDR2 as YFSETQ. The CDR3 spells CASSFNRGLSDYTF. The CDR3 coding sequence is TGCGCCAGCAGCTTTAACCGGGGTTTGAGTGACTACACCTTC.

The chain has TRBV6-6 and TRBJ2-1; D is undetermined. The CDR3 runs 14 residues. CDR1 and CDR2 from the germline V gene are MNHNY and SVGAGI (reference sequence). V was shortened by 0 bases and J by 5 bases, with 8 bases between the two germline ends. CDR3 residues: CASSYSSANNEQFF. DNA for the CDR3: TGTGCCAGCAGTTACTCGAGCGCAAACAATGAGCAGTTCTTC.

V is TRBV4-1 and J is TRBJ2-6, with 11 bases aligning to TRBD1. From germline, CDR1 is MGHRA and CDR2 YSYEKL. This CDR3 region has 20 residues. V lost 2 bases to trimming and J lost 2 bases; unmatched junction nucleotides: 11. CDR3 sequence (DNA): TGCGCCAGCAGCCAATCTACTCAGGACAGGGGGCGAGCTGGGGCCAACGTCCTGACTTTC. Its protein is CASSQSTQDRGRAGANVLTF.

This chain uses TRBV5-4 with TRBJ2-5; the match to TRBD1 covers 9 bases. This CDR3 comprises 18 residues. Trimming removed 4 bases from V and 7 bases from J; junction bases left unmatched: 20. CDR1 and CDR2 (germline): SGHNT, YYREEE (reference sequence). CDR3 protein: CASSRGGTGSREVGTQYF. The CDR3 DNA reads TGTGCCAGCAGCCGCGGCGGGACAGGGAGCCGGGAGGTAGGGACCCAGTACTTC.

The chain recombines TRBV19 with TRBJ2-7; 8 positions match TRBD2. The V gene end was trimmed by 6 bases and the J gene end by 3 bases; junction bases not matched to a gene: 10. The germline gives CDR1 LNHDA, CDR2 SQIVND (reference sequence). The CDR3 totals 15 residues. The CDR3 DNA reads TGTGCCAGTAGCCCTCCGGGACTAGGGGGCTACGAGCAGTACTTC. Its translation: CASSPPGLGGYEQYF.

This sequence joins TRBV4-1 and TRBJ2-2, with D unresolved. The V end lost 4 bases, the J end lost 4 bases, and 13 bases lay between the germline ends. This CDR3 contains 15 residues. CDR1 is MGHRA and CDR2 is YSYEKL in the germline V gene. DNA of the CDR3: TGCGCCAGCAGCCCCTCGCTCCGGGTCACCGGGGAGCTGTTTTTT. It codes for CASSPSLRVTGELFF.

With regard to this clone: Other DNA variants within this sample encode the same CDR3. V and J are TRBV19 and TRBJ1-5, with D possibly being TRBD1 (5 bases). V lost 0 bases and J 0 bases, leaving 9 bases between the germline ends. The CDR3 length is 16 residues. Germline values: CDR1 LNHDA, CDR2 SQIVND (reference sequence). As DNA, the CDR3 is TGTGCCAGTAGTATAGATCCAGGACATAGCAATCAGCCCCAGCATTTT. It is translated as CASSIDPGHSNQPQHF.

V and J are TRBV2 and TRBJ1-2, with 8 bases identical to TRBD1. CDR3 length: 15 amino acids. Germline CDR1 is SNHLY and CDR2 is FYNNEI. V dropped 1 base and J dropped 4; count of bases not matched to a gene: 5. The CDR3 is CASSEGGQGIYGYTF. In nucleotides, the CDR3 is TGTGCCAGCAGTGAAGGAGGACAGGGAATCTATGGCTACACCTTC.

The chain carries TRBV6-5 and TRBJ2-5, with TRBD2 identical over 7 bases. This CDR3 spans 13 amino acids. Trimming removed 0 bases from V and 7 bases from J; junction bases left unmatched: 2. Germline CDR1 MNHEY, CDR2 SVGAGI. For the CDR3, the DNA is TGTGCCAGCAGTTACTCGGGGGAGGGGACCCAGTACTTC. This codes for CASSYSGEGTQYF.

Regarding this clone: The same CDR3 can be traced to other DNA sequences in this sample. The rearrangement links TRBV19 to TRBJ2-1; TRBD2 matches at 8 bases. This CDR3 is 15 amino acids long. With V trimmed by 2 bases and J by 2 bases, 2 bases remained unmatched. Germline loops: CDR1 LNHDA, CDR2 SQIVND (reference sequence). Here the CDR3 DNA reads TGTGCCAGTAGTATATCGGGGGGGCCCTACAATGAGCAGTTCTTC. Translation: CASSISGGPYNEQFF.

This chain uses TRBV15 with TRBJ2-7; D might be TRBD1 (6 bases). The CDR3 runs to 12 residues. With 8 bases removed from V and 8 bases from J, the gap between germline ends came to 16 bases. From germline, CDR1 is LNHNV and CDR2 YYDKDF (reference sequence). The CDR3 nucleotides read TGTGCCACCGGCCAGAAGGGGGATAAGCAGTACTTC. Encoded protein: CATGQKGDKQYF.

The J gene is TRBJ2-1, the V gene TRBV7-3; 7 positions match TRBD2. V was pared by 1 base and J by 6 bases, with 3 bases of the junction left unmatched. The germline gives CDR1 SGHTA, CDR2 FQGTGA. The CDR3 contains 14 residues. Here the CDR3 DNA reads TGTGCCAGCAGCTTAAGGCCTAGCGGCAATGAGCAGTTCTTC. Its translation: CASSLRPSGNEQFF.

The V call is TRBV28, the J call TRBJ2-7; weak D call: TRBD2 (6 bases). V lost 7 bases and J lost 2, with 18 bases in between. Germline assignment: CDR1 MDHEN and CDR2 SYDVKM. This CDR3 contains 15 residues. CDR3 loop: CASIGGIGAAYEQYF. The CDR3 DNA sequence: TGTGCCAGCATTGGGGGGATCGGGGCGGCCTACGAGCAGTACTTC.

V gene TRBV2 combines with J gene TRBJ1-1; perhaps TRBD1 as D (5 bases). V lost 9 bases to trimming and J lost 5 bases, with 13 bases between them. CDR1 SNHLY and CDR2 FYNNEI come from the germline V gene. The CDR3 contains 12 residues. In DNA form, the CDR3 reads TGTGCCAGTAATCCCGGGGGAACTGAAGCTTTCTTT. This encodes CASNPGGTEAFF.

This clone was observed a single time. The V and J genes are TRBV19 and TRBJ2-6; D call uncertain. This CDR3 has 15 residues. V was pared by 7 bases and J by 1 base, with 11 bases between. The V gene's germline CDR1 is LNHDA and CDR2 SQIVND (reference sequence). CDR3 nucleotides: TGTGCCAGTATTAGCCGTGAGTCTGGGGCCAACGTCCTGACTTTC. This encodes CASISRESGANVLTF.

This clone has just a few counts. This chain joins TRBV4-2 and TRBJ1-5; D not certain. V dropped 5 bases and J dropped 1 base, with 9 bases sitting between them. The CDR3 is 14 amino acids. Germline V CDR1 and CDR2: LGHNA, YNFKEQ. The CDR3 coding sequence is TGTGCCAGCAGCGGTCTGGAGAGCAATCAGCCCCAGCATTTT. It codes for CASSGLESNQPQHF.

V gene TRBV7-8 combines with J gene TRBJ1-6; possible D gene TRBD1, 5 bases. Germline lookup yields CDR1 SGHVS and CDR2 FQNEAQ. V lost 5 bases and J lost 7, with 18 bases in between. The CDR3 runs 16 residues. In DNA form, the CDR3 reads TGTGCCAGCAGCCACGGACAATCCCCCTCCAATTCACCCCTCCACTTT. This sequence encodes CASSHGQSPSNSPLHF.